This TCR beta chain appears in the sequencing data of a study of cytomegalovirus exposure and HLA in healthy donors. General study results and limits: One variant, a missense change in DCLRE1C, was linked in a later analysis to TCR beta V- and J-gene trimming. The investigators catalogued 160 or so TCR beta chains as cytomegalovirus-associated.

Regarding this clone: The antigen is unknown.

The PCR ran on 60 Vbeta and 13 Jbeta primers. In the authors' methods: Roughly 11 million shared chains were among the about 80 million unique TCR beta chains that a later analysis counted. Clones were read by immunoSEQ multiplex PCR, and TCRdb kept only the in-frame ones, dropping some. For V, J and clone size, that table is used; D and trimming come from the DNA. The sample shows about 110,000 clones, approximately 66% of them seen only once. The CDR3 loop spans 16 amino acids. V lost 10 bases, J lost 7 bases, and 15 bases stayed unmatched. In germline, CDR1 is SNHLY, CDR2 FYNNEI. The chain carries TRBV2 and TRBJ2-1; the match to TRBD2 covers 11 bases. The sample taken for sequencing was PBMCs. The receptor comes from a man between 40 and 49 years old in good health and CMV-seropositive. The CDR3 loop reads CATPPPTSGSMNEQFF. CDR3 nucleotide sequence: TGTGCCACTCCGCCCCCAACTAGCGGGAGTATGAATGAGCAGTTCTTC.